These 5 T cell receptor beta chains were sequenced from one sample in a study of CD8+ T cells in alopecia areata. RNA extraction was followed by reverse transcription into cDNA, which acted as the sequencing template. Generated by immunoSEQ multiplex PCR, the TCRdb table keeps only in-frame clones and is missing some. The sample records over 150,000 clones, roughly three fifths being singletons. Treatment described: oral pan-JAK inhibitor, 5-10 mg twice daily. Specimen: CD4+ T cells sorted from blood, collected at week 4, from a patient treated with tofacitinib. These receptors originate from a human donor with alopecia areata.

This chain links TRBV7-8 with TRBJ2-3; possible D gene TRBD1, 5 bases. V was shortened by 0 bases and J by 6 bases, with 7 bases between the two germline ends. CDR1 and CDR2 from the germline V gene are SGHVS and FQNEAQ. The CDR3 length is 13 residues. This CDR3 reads CASSLAAGDTQYF. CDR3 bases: TGTGCCAGCAGCTTAGCAGCAGGGGATACGCAGTATTTT.

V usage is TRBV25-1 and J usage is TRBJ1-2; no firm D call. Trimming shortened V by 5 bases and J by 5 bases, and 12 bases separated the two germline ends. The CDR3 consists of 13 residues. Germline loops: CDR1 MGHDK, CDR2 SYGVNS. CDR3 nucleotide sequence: TGTGCCAGCAGTCAAGGTCCCCTTTATGGCTACACCTTC. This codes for CASSQGPLYGYTF.

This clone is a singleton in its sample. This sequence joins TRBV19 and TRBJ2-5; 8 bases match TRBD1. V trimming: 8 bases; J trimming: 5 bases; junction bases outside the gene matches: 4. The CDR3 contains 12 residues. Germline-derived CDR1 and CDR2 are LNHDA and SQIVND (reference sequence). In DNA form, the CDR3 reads TGTGCCAGTGGACAGGGTCCGGAGACCCAGTACTTC. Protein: CASGQGPETQYF.

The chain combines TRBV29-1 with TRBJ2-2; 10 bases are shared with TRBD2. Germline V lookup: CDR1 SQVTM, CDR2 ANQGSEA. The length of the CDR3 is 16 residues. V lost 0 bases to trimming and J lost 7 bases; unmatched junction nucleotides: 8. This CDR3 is CSVEEPRLAGVGELFF. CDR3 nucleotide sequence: TGCAGCGTTGAAGAGCCTCGGCTAGCGGGGGTCGGGGAGCTGTTTTTT.

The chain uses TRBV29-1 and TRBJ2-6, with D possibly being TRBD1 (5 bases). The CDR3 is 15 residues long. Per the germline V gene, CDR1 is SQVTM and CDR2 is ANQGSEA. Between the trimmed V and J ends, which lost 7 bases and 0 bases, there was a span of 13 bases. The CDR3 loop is CSALLRGSGANVLTF. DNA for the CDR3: TGCAGCGCCCTACTAAGGGGCTCTGGGGCCAACGTCCTGACTTTC.